These T cell receptor beta chains were read from a single sample in a study of blood T cells in healthy people across ages. TCRdb reprocessed the 5' RACE reads via MiXCR and lists one record per CDR3 protein. The sample contains about 1,000,000 distinct CDR3 sequences, 35% to 50% of which appear only once. The sequenced material came from blood. The source is a woman in her sixties in good health. Each CDR3 is given with its conserved first and last residue. The order of the fields is V gene, J gene, CDR3 protein.

>TRBV28|TRBJ2-7
CASSFSGPRSYEQYF
>TRBV28|TRBJ1-2
CASSRTGAYYGYTF
>TRBV7-3|TRBJ2-6
CASSPGPLGANVLTF
>TRBV15|-
CATSRVGRDGTQYF
>TRBV6-2/TRBV6-3|TRBJ1-2
CASSRRGDYGYTF
>TRBV3-1|TRBJ2-7
CASSPSVPGLAGGEQYF
>TRBV11-2|TRBJ2-5
CASSRWDDRFRETQYF
>TRBV10-3|TRBJ2-7
CAISPGGGSYEQYF
>TRBV20-1|TRBJ2-1
CSATPYGGGTRNEQFF
>TRBV9|TRBJ2-1
CASSVVGAGIHEQFF
>TRBV3-1|TRBJ2-1
CASSQDMTQSNEQFF
>TRBV20-1|TRBJ2-7
CSARGTSGRDEQYF
>TRBV14|TRBJ2-1
CASSNVGEQFF
>TRBV10-3|TRBJ2-3
CAISETGVGGTDTQYF
>TRBV27|TRBJ2-5
CASSPLGLARPRQETQYF
>TRBV7-2|TRBJ1-1
CASSDSWGPEAFF
>TRBV6-5|TRBJ2-3
CATTGNTDTQYF
>TRBV7-9|TRBJ2-3
CASNQPGVTDTQYF
>TRBV6-6|-
CASRQLLGQGGEQYF
>TRBV20-1|TRBJ2-1
CSAQTSSSYNEQFF
>TRBV2|TRBJ2-5
CASSELDETQYF
>TRBV20-1|TRBJ1-1
CSAGYIANTEAFF
>TRBV3-1|TRBJ1-2
CASSQGQDGYTF
>TRBV9|TRBJ2-5
CASSVERGSYNEQYF
>TRBV6-5|TRBJ2-7
CASRGRKQGTYERYF
>TRBV7-9|-
CASRSTSGTYEQYF
>TRBV11-2|TRBJ2-1
CASSSRLSAGTVTVSYNEQFF
>TRBV29-1|TRBJ2-7
CSATTGPYEQYF
>TRBV7-2|TRBJ2-5
CASSILAGETQYF
>TRBV28|TRBJ2-1
CASSLVGMGAREQFF
>TRBV6-5|TRBJ2-7
CASSYFGQGMYEQYF
>TRBV20-1|TRBJ2-1
CSASRTGIGNEQFF
>TRBV6-1|TRBJ2-4
CASSERTSRGLAKNIQYF
>TRBV20-1|TRBJ2-2
CSAGTSGGINTGELFF
>TRBV20-1|TRBJ2-1
CSAWHMTSGFFNEQFF
>TRBV7-2|TRBJ2-5
CASSVGAQETQYF
>TRBV20-1|TRBJ2-7
CSAYDRGYEQYF
>TRBV6-5|TRBJ1-2
CASSYGFGTDITGYGYTF
>TRBV6-1|TRBJ2-7
CASVGGTHREDEQYF
>TRBV11-2|TRBJ2-7
CASSSFTRGAGDYEQYF
>TRBV5-1|TRBJ1-2
CASSLAGSNGYTF
>TRBV2|TRBJ1-5
CASTRQGNQPQHF
>TRBV6-5|TRBJ2-6
CASSYLISGANVLTF
>TRBV6-2/TRBV6-3|TRBJ2-2
CASSRGLAGELFF
>TRBV12-3/TRBV12-4|TRBJ2-5
CASSPGTGQETQYF
>TRBV6-1|TRBJ2-7
CASSEGTGGAYEQYF
>TRBV12-3/TRBV12-4|TRBJ1-2
CASSLKSYGYTF
>TRBV5-1|TRBJ1-6
CASSLYGQTEAPLHF
>TRBV30|TRBJ2-7
CAWSGVRGEQYF
>TRBV6-5|TRBJ2-3
CASSIVLGTDTQYF
>TRBV12-3/TRBV12-4|TRBJ1-5
CASSSGTLTQPQHF
>TRBV7-9|TRBJ2-4
CASSFNSLKDRDLAKNIQYF
>TRBV7-3|TRBJ2-7
CASSQYPKSSYEQYF
>TRBV20-1|TRBJ2-1
CSARSIGDSYNEQFF
>TRBV9|TRBJ2-5
CASSPHRDNRYNEQYF
>TRBV7-2|TRBJ2-1
CASSSSDLRNEQFF
>TRBV11-2|TRBJ2-4
CASSSDPGLAKNIQYF
>TRBV10-3|TRBJ2-5
CAISGPSGGGEETQYF
>TRBV4-1|TRBJ2-1
CASALMAGGQNNEQFF